The 6 T cell receptor beta chains below all came from one sample that was sequenced in a study of identical twins. MiXCR, applied by TCRdb to the 5' RACE reads, yields one record per CDR3 protein. The sample shows hundreds of thousands of distinct CDR3 sequences, around a tenth of them seen only once. Specimen: memory (CD45RO+) T cells sorted from blood. The origin of the receptors is a woman under 30 in good health.

The rearrangement uses TRBV18 and TRBJ2-5; 10 nucleotides agree with TRBD2. The germline gives CDR1 KGHSH, CDR2 LQKENI. CDR3 length: 16 amino acids. Germline trimming cut 3 bases from V and 3 bases from J; bases unmatched to any gene: 7. The CDR3 loop is CASSPGLAGVKETQYF. For the CDR3, the DNA is TGTGCCAGCTCACCCGGCCTAGCGGGAGTTAAAGAGACCCAGTACTTC.

In this sample, this clonotype turned up a few times. CDR3 in amino acids: CASSAQPGTRNEQYF. The CDR3 nucleotides are TGTGCCAGCAGCGCTCAACCCGGGACTAGAAACGAGCAGTACTTC. The rearrangement links TRBV9 to TRBJ2-7; 8 bases match TRBD2. CDR1 and CDR2 from the germline V gene are SGDLS and YYNGEE. This CDR3 has 15 residues. V lost 3 bases to trimming and J lost 5 bases; unmatched junction nucleotides: 10.

The genes are TRBV21-1 and TRBJ2-2. TRBV21-1 is flagged as a pseudogene. CDR3 length: 14 residues. CDR3: CASSKVWRTGELFF. CDR3 DNA sequence: TGTGCCAGCAGCAAGGTGTGGAGAACCGGGGAGCTGTTTTTT.

The J gene is TRBJ2-1, the V gene TRBV10-2; TRBD2 matches 16 bases. CDR1 and CDR2 (germline): WSHSY, SAAADI. CDR3 length equals 14 residues. The trim removed 4 bases at V and 12 bases at J, leaving 3 bases unmatched. CDR3 DNA sequence: TGCGCCAGCAGTGCCGGGACTAGCGGGAGGGGGCAGTTCTTC. Residues: CASSAGTSGRGQFF.

This clonotype has ten or more counts. The chain joins TRBV7-9 to TRBJ2-2, with TRBD1 matching over 8 bases. V lost 4 bases to trimming and J lost 14 bases; unmatched junction nucleotides: 3. This CDR3 has 11 residues. Germline lookup yields CDR1 SEHNR and CDR2 FQNEAQ (reference sequence). The CDR3 bases are TGTGCCAGCAGCTATGACAGGGGTCTGTTTTTT. Its translation: CASSYDRGLFF.

The chain combines TRBV7-2 with TRBJ2-1, with 11 bases identical to TRBD2. Germline lookup yields CDR1 SGHTA and CDR2 FQGNSA. Trimming took 1 base from V and 5 from J; bases not matched to a gene: 7. The CDR3 is 17 amino acids. The CDR3 region has the DNA TGTGCCAGCAGCTTAGTTCAGCTAGCGGGGGGTCACAATGAGCAGTTCTTC. Encoded protein: CASSLVQLAGGHNEQFF.